The 8 T cell receptor beta chains given below trace back to one sample, sequenced in a study of T-cell reconstitution after alpha-beta-depleted transplantation in children. Unique molecular identifiers were used to barcode this TCRbeta library. One entry per CDR3 protein, called by TCRdb with MiXCR from the PCR reads. The sample contains about 22,000 distinct CDR3 sequences, approximately 11% of which appear only once. The specimen was PBMCs from the stem cell graft donor, collected from the stem cell graft. The source is a human donor who donated a stem cell graft to a child with chronic granulomatous disease.

This clonotype was picked up many times. The V gene is TRBV15, the J gene TRBJ1-3, with D hard to call. The CDR3 runs to 16 residues. CDR1 is LNHNV, CDR2 YYDKDF, per germline (reference sequence). Trimming removed 6 bases at V and 0 bases at J, with 15 bases between. CDR3 loop: CATREGVGLSGNTIYF. In DNA, the CDR3 is TGTGCCACCAGGGAGGGAGTAGGGCTCTCTGGAAACACCATATATTTT. Together with reference TRBV15 and TRBJ1-3, the CDR3 gives the full variable domain: DAMVIQNPRYQVTQFGKPVTLSCSQTLNHNVMYWYQQKSSQAPKLLFHYYDKDFNNEADTPDNFQSRRPNTSFCFLDIRSPGLGDTAMYLCATREGVGLSGNTIYFGEGSWLTVV.

In this sample, this clonotype is medium-sized. The chain recombines TRBV11-2 with TRBJ2-3, with D unclear. The germline CDR1 and CDR2 sequences are SGHAT and FQNNGV. The germline V and J ends were trimmed by 5 bases and 1 base, with 13 bases remaining between them. This CDR3 has 15 amino acids. DNA for the CDR3: TGTGCCAGCAGCCGCCTTGTCGGCGGCACAGATACGCAGTATTTT. This encodes CASSRLVGGTDTQYF.

This clonotype was observed at least ten times. J is TRBJ1-2 and V is TRBV12-3 or TRBV12-4; D uncertain. The V end lost 5 bases, the J end lost 8 bases, and 27 bases lay between the germline ends. CDR3 size: 17 residues. The CDR3 coding sequence is TGTGCCAGCAGTGACCCTATTGGGTTAACGGCGGCTAGGGGCTACACCTTC. As protein: CASSDPIGLTAARGYTF.

This clonotype was detected ten times or more. The rearrangement uses TRBV12-3 or TRBV12-4 and TRBJ1-2, with TRBD1 matching 7 bases. The CDR3 consists of 15 residues. V gave up 5 bases and J gave up 3 bases; unmatched junction bases: 9. In nucleotides, the CDR3 is TGTGCCAGCAGTCCGACGGCAGGGGGGGACTATGGCTACACCTTC. It translates to CASSPTAGGDYGYTF.

This clonotype has a count of ten or more. V gene TRBV15 combines with J gene TRBJ1-2; D is perhaps TRBD1 (5 bases). CDR3 length: 16 residues. Germline-derived CDR1 and CDR2 are LNHNV and YYDKDF (reference sequence). The germline V and J ends were trimmed by 5 bases and 3 bases, with 19 bases remaining between them. CDR3 sequence (DNA): TGTGCCACCAGCCCAAGGGCGGCAGGGCTGGACTATGGCTACACCTTC. It translates to CATSPRAAGLDYGYTF.

At least ten counts were recorded for this clonotype. The chain is built from TRBV9 and TRBJ2-3, with 7 bases lining up with TRBD2. The length of the CDR3 is 15 residues. CDR1 SGDLS and CDR2 YYNGEE come from the germline V gene. Trimming removed 0 bases from V and 4 bases from J; junction bases left unmatched: 5. CDR3 sequence: CASSVEAGSSDTQYF. The CDR3 DNA reads as TGTGCCAGCAGCGTAGAAGCGGGAAGTTCAGATACGCAGTATTTT.

This clonotype was seen at least ten times. The rearrangement links TRBV7-2 to TRBJ1-1; 11 bases line up with TRBD1. Germline CDR1 reads SGHTA; CDR2 reads FQGNSA. V shed 1 base, J shed 1 base, and the junction held 2 bases outside the gene matches. The CDR3 spans 16 residues. This CDR3 is CASSLGTGGGNTEAFF. The DNA of the CDR3 is TGTGCCAGCAGCTTAGGGACAGGGGGCGGGAACACTGAAGCTTTCTTT. Drawing the rest from reference TRBV7-2 and TRBJ1-1, the complete variable domain is GAGVSQSPSNKVTEKGKDVELRCDPISGHTALYWYRQSLGQGLEFLIYFQGNSAPDKSGLPSDRFSAERTGGSVSTLTIQRTQQEDSAVYLCASSLGTGGGNTEAFFGQGTRLTVV.

Many counts were recorded for this clonotype. The chain uses TRBV7-9 and TRBJ2-3; 8 bases match TRBD1. The CDR3 is 14 residues long. The trim removed 4 bases at V and 1 base at J, leaving 1 base unmatched. Germline V gene lookup returns CDR1 SEHNR and CDR2 FQNEAQ (reference sequence). CDR3 bases: TGTGCCAGCAGCTCAGGGGGCCGCACAGATACGCAGTATTTT. Residues: CASSSGGRTDTQYF.